Listed here are 26 T cell receptor beta chains from one sample, sequenced in a study of T cell responses to AZD1222 COVID-19 vaccine. Some clones are missing from TCRdb's copy, which holds only in-frame ones; the method was immunoSEQ multiplex PCR. The sample yields fewer than 90,000 clones, around 84% seen once. Sequencing was performed on peripheral blood, taken 28 days after the second AZD1222 dose. Receptors originate from an adult who received the AZD1222 COVID-19 vaccine.

V is TRBV10-3 and J is TRBJ2-3; either TRBD1 or TRBD2 may fit D (6 bases each). Trimming removed 8 bases at V and 3 bases at J, with 18 bases between. CDR1 and CDR2 (germline): ENHRY, SYGVKD. The CDR3 is 15 residues long. CDR3: CAIDPAGGGTDTQYF. Written as DNA, the CDR3 is TGTGCCATCGATCCCGCCGGAGGGGGGACAGATACGCAGTATTTT.

The rearrangement joins TRBV27 to TRBJ2-3; possible D gene TRBD2, 6 bases. CDR3 length: 14 amino acids. Germline V lookup: CDR1 MNHEY, CDR2 SMNVEV (reference sequence). Between the trimmed V and J ends, which lost 6 bases and 2 bases, there was a span of 12 bases. CDR3 coding DNA: TGTGCCAGCAGCCTGGGACTTTCCACAGATACGCAGTATTTT. It yields the protein CASSLGLSTDTQYF.

This chain joins TRBV7-3 and TRBJ2-2; a weak D match, TRBD2 (5 bases). Per germline, CDR1 SGHTA and CDR2 FQGTGA. V lost 3 bases, J lost 7 bases, and 9 bases lay in between. This CDR3 has 13 amino acids. CDR3 coding DNA: TGTGCCAGCAGCTTCGGGGTCGGCGGGGAGCTGTTTTTT. The encoded protein is CASSFGVGGELFF.

The chain links TRBV3-1 (or the pseudogene TRBV3-2) to TRBJ2-7; 7 positions match TRBD1. J was trimmed by 6 bases and V by 2 bases; bases with no gene match: 7. The CDR3 is made up of 14 amino acids. Germline CDR1 and CDR2: LGHDT and YNNKEL (reference sequence). CDR3 loop: CASSQPGTVGEQYF. The CDR3 region has the DNA TGTGCCAGCAGCCAACCCGGGACAGTGGGCGAGCAGTACTTC.

This clone is a singleton in its sample. V is TRBV5-5 and J is TRBJ2-2, with D perhaps assigned TRBD1 or TRBD2 (6 bases each). Trimming took 5 bases from V and 4 from J, leaving 15 bases between them. Germline loops: CDR1 SGHKS, CDR2 YYEKEE (reference sequence). CDR3 length: 15 residues. The CDR3 DNA reads TGTGCCAGCAGTCCGTGGGGGGCAATCACCGGGGAGCTGTTTTTT. The encoded protein is CASSPWGAITGELFF.

V is TRBV5-1 and J is TRBJ1-4; 9 bases match TRBD1. The CDR3 sequence is 15 residues long. V lost 5 bases and J lost 8; bases outside the gene matches: 10. Germline V gene lookup returns CDR1 SGHRS and CDR2 YFSETQ. The CDR3 sequence is CASRPGTGREEKLFF. In DNA, the CDR3 is TGCGCCAGCAGACCCGGGACAGGGAGGGAAGAAAAACTGTTTTTT.

The gene calls are TRBV18 and TRBJ1-4; 7 bases agree with TRBD1. The germline gives CDR1 KGHSH, CDR2 LQKENI. CDR3 length: 14 residues. V gave up 3 bases and J gave up 5 bases; unmatched junction bases: 3. CDR3 sequence (DNA): TGTGCCAGCTCACCGCCGGGACAGAATGAAAAACTGTTTTTT. Protein: CASSPPGQNEKLFF.

The chain combines TRBV7-9 with TRBJ2-5; 10 nucleotides agree with TRBD2. From germline, CDR1 is SEHNR and CDR2 FQNEAQ (reference sequence). There are 16 residues in the CDR3. The V segment lost 5 bases and the J segment 5 bases; nucleotides outside the gene matches: 11. The CDR3: CASSIRAGGLAETQYF. As DNA, the CDR3 is TGTGCCAGCAGCATCCGAGCGGGAGGGCTGGCGGAGACCCAGTACTTC.

This clone was counted a single time. The chain recombines TRBV14 with TRBJ2-1, with TRBD1 as a possible D gene (6 bases). This CDR3 is built from 14 residues. CDR1 is SGHDN, CDR2 FVKESK, per germline. V gave up 6 bases and J gave up 1 base, with 10 bases separating them. Here the CDR3 reads CASSPGVSYNEQFF. The CDR3 region has the DNA TGTGCCAGCAGTCCAGGGGTATCCTACAATGAGCAGTTCTTC. The whole variable domain, filled in from reference TRBV14 and TRBJ2-1, reads EAGVTQFPSHSVIEKGQTVTLRCDPISGHDNLYWYRRVMGKEIKFLLHFVKESKQDESGMPNNRFLAERTGGTYSTLKVQPAELEDSGVYFCASSPGVSYNEQFFGPGTRLTVL.

This clone was seen once. V usage is TRBV7-5 and J usage is TRBJ1-5; the listed D gene, TRBD1, was not tested against the DNA. TRBV7-5 is annotated as a pseudogene. The CDR3 consists of 13 residues. The DNA of the CDR3 is TGTGCCAGCCGTACAGGGGGCCGTCAGCCCCAGCATTTT. Its protein product is CASRTGGRQPQHF.

This clone showed up just once. V gene TRBV9 combines with J gene TRBJ1-3; D is perhaps TRBD1 (5 bases). V shed 0 bases and J shed 2 bases, with 6 bases lying between them. The CDR3 is 14 residues long. Germline V lookup: CDR1 SGDLS, CDR2 YYNGEE. The CDR3 region is CASSVAGTGNTIYF. The CDR3 bases are TGTGCCAGCAGCGTAGCAGGGACTGGAAACACCATATATTTT.

This clone was found a few times. The V call is TRBV28, the J call TRBJ1-4; perhaps TRBD1 as D (5 bases). This CDR3 spans 18 amino acids. Trimming removed 7 bases at V and 0 bases at J, with 21 bases between. CDR1 and CDR2 (germline): MDHEN, SYDVKM. CDR3 residues: CASTLLGGSLATNEKLFF. The DNA of the CDR3 is TGTGCCAGCACTCTACTCGGGGGGTCCCTTGCAACTAATGAAAAACTGTTTTTT.

The chain has TRBV7-9 and TRBJ2-3, with TRBD2 identical over 15 bases. V lost 5 bases, J lost 4 bases, and 4 bases stayed unmatched. From germline, CDR1 is SEHNR and CDR2 FQNEAQ (reference sequence). The CDR3 is made up of 16 amino acids. In nucleotides, the CDR3 is TGTGCCAGCAGCCGCGGACTAGCGGGAGGGTCAGATACGCAGTATTTT. Encoded protein: CASSRGLAGGSDTQYF.

V is TRBV28 and J is TRBJ2-1, with 10 bases fitting TRBD2. The CDR3 covers 14 residues. CDR1 is MDHEN and CDR2 is SYDVKM in the germline V gene. The trim removed 6 bases at V and 3 bases at J, leaving 2 bases unmatched. DNA of the CDR3: TGTGCCAGCAGACCTAGCGGGGGCTACAATGAGCAGTTCTTC. Its translation is CASRPSGGYNEQFF.

This clone has a single count. The chain carries TRBV5-1 and TRBJ1-5; D remains unclear. This CDR3 comprises 14 residues. Trimming pared 2 bases from V and 2 bases from J, leaving 8 bases between. The V gene's germline CDR1 is SGHRS and CDR2 YFSETQ. The CDR3 loop reads CASSLGTGNQPQHF. CDR3 coding DNA: TGCGCCAGCAGCTTAGGAACAGGCAATCAGCCCCAGCATTTT.

The rearrangement uses TRBV7-9 and TRBJ2-1, with D perhaps assigned TRBD1 or TRBD2 (5 bases each). Germline V gene sequence: CDR1 SEHNR, CDR2 FQNEAQ (reference sequence). This CDR3 region has 12 residues. V gave up 6 bases and J gave up 15 bases, with 18 bases separating them. The CDR3: CASRPGTGIPFF. In DNA, the CDR3 is TGTGCCAGCAGACCAGGGACCGGCATCCCGTTCTTC.

V is TRBV5-6 and J is TRBJ2-4; D perhaps matches TRBD2 (5 bases). Trimming left V 4 bases short and J 6 bases short, with 11 bases between. The CDR3 is 13 amino acids. In germline, CDR1 is SGHDT, CDR2 YYEEEE. DNA of the CDR3: TGTGCCAGCAGCCGGGAACCACTAAACATTCAGTACTTC. Its translation: CASSREPLNIQYF. Using reference TRBV5-6 and TRBJ2-4 for the parts outside the CDR3, the full variable domain is DAGVTQSPTHLIKTRGQQVTLRCSPKSGHDTVSWYQQALGQGPQFIFQYYEEEERQRGNFPDRFSGHQFPNYSSELNVNALLLGDSALYLCASSREPLNIQYFGAGTRLSVL.

The rearrangement links TRBV7-6 to TRBJ2-7; 8 nucleotides align to TRBD1. Per germline, CDR1 SGHVS and CDR2 FNYEAQ. This CDR3 has 14 residues. V lost 5 bases, J lost 2 bases, and 5 bases stayed unmatched. For the CDR3, the DNA is TGTGCCAGCAGCCAGGGACAGGTTGCCTACGAGCAGTACTTC. This sequence encodes CASSQGQVAYEQYF.

The CDR3 sequence: CASGNQGMNTEAFF. CDR3 DNA: TGTGCCAGCGGAAATCAGGGGATGAACACTGAAGCTTTCTTT. This chain links TRBV28 with TRBJ1-1; possible D gene TRBD1, 6 bases. The CDR3 is made up of 14 amino acids. In germline, CDR1 is MDHEN, CDR2 SYDVKM. V shed 8 bases and J shed 0 bases, with 13 bases lying between them.

This chain links TRBV28 with TRBJ1-2; no definite D call. V was pared by 6 bases and J by 5 bases, with 19 bases between. Germline V lookup: CDR1 MDHEN, CDR2 SYDVKM. The CDR3 runs to 15 residues. The CDR3 coding sequence is TGTGCCAGCAGAATCGACCCAGGTTCATGGTATGGCTACACCTTC. This encodes CASRIDPGSWYGYTF.

This chain joins TRBV27 and TRBJ1-1, with D unresolved. The V end was cut by 2 bases, the J end by 5 bases, with 9 bases between. Germline CDR1 and CDR2: MNHEY and SMNVEV (reference sequence). This CDR3 is 13 amino acids long. The CDR3 nucleotides are TGTGCCAGCAGTTTACTTTCGGGGACTGAAGCTTTCTTT. This codes for CASSLLSGTEAFF.

This clone has only one observation. This chain connects TRBV7-8 to TRBJ2-7, with unresolved D. Deletions cut 1 base from V and 4 bases from J, with 17 bases between. CDR1 is SGHVS and CDR2 is FQNEAQ in the germline V gene. This CDR3 spans 16 amino acids. The CDR3 loop is CASSLGQRTATYEQYF. CDR3 bases: TGTGCCAGCAGCTTAGGGCAACGGACGGCTACGTACGAGCAGTACTTC.

The chain couples TRBV5-4 to TRBJ1-3; 10 nucleotides match TRBD1. CDR1 and CDR2 from the germline V gene are SGHNT and YYREEE (reference sequence). Losses at the gene ends were 0 bases for V and 0 bases for J; bases not matched to a gene: 6. The CDR3 has 18 residues. The CDR3 region is CASSLALTGGISGNTIYF. The CDR3 region has the DNA TGTGCCAGCAGCTTGGCCCTGACAGGGGGCATCTCTGGAAACACCATATATTTT.

As to this clone: The sample contains more than one DNA sequence encoding this CDR3. The chain uses TRBV19 and TRBJ1-1; D is undetermined. The CDR3 covers 13 residues. CDR1 LNHDA and CDR2 SQIVND come from the germline V gene (reference sequence). The V end lost 3 bases, the J end lost 1 base, and 6 bases lay between the germline ends. CDR3 amino acids: CASSITGNTEAFF. The CDR3 nucleotides read TGTGCCAGTAGTATTACGGGGAACACTGAAGCTTTCTTT. Based on the CDR3 plus reference TRBV19 and TRBJ1-1, the full variable domain is DGGITQSPKYLFRKEGQNVTLSCEQNLNHDAMYWYRQDPGQGLRLIYYSQIVNDFQKGDIAEGYSVSREKKESFPLTVTSAQKNPTAFYLCASSITGNTEAFFGQGTRLTVV.

The CDR3 here is CASSLWQGSNTGELFF. CDR3 bases: TGCGCCAGCAGCTTGTGGCAGGGATCGAACACCGGGGAGCTGTTTTTT. V usage is TRBV5-1 and J usage is TRBJ2-2, with a tentative D call TRBD1 (5 bases). Trimming stripped 1 base from V and 0 bases from J, with 10 bases between. The CDR3 spans 16 residues. In germline, CDR1 is SGHRS, CDR2 YFSETQ.

This clone was seen only once. This chain's CDR3 is CASSLYGMSGGEQYF. The CDR3 DNA reads TGTGCCAGCAGCTTATACGGCATGTCAGGGGGGGAGCAGTACTTC. The chain recombines TRBV7-6 with TRBJ2-7; D may be TRBD1 (7 bases). This CDR3 spans 15 amino acids. With 2 bases removed from V and 7 bases from J, the gap between germline ends came to 18 bases. Germline V lookup: CDR1 SGHVS, CDR2 FNYEAQ. Full variable domain (outside the CDR3, taken from reference TRBV7-6 and TRBJ2-7): GAGVSQSPRYKVTKRGQDVALRCDPISGHVSLYWYRQALGQGPEFLTYFNYEAQQDKSGLPNDRFSAERPEGSISTLTIQRTEQRDSAMYRCASSLYGMSGGEQYFGPGTRLTVT.